The T cell receptor (beta chain) described here comes from a study of T cell changes during pregnancy in multiple sclerosis. The CDR3 is 15 amino acids. The germline V gene encodes CDR1 MNHEY and CDR2 SMNVEV (reference sequence). V lost 6 bases and J 4 bases, leaving 18 bases between the germline ends. Repertoires were generated with immunoSEQ multiplex PCR, while TCRdb's copy carries only in-frame clones and drops some. The sample lists around 70,000 clones, approximately 92% seen once, with less than 2.5% in the top ten. Sequencing was performed on peripheral blood, taken before pregnancy. The clonotype originates from a female donor with multiple sclerosis, enrolled in a pregnancy study. The V call is TRBV27, the J call TRBJ2-5; D gene uncertain. CDR3 loop: CASSLTHQVTETQYF. In DNA, the CDR3 is TGTGCCAGCAGCCTTACCCATCAGGTTACAGAGACCCAGTACTTC.